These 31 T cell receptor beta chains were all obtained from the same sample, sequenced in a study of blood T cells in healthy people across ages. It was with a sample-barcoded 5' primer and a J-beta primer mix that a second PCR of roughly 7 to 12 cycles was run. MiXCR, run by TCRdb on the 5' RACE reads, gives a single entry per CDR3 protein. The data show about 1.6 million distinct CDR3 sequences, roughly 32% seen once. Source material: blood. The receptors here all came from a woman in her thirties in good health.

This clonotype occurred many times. CDR3 DNA sequence: TGCGCCAGCAGCCAAGCAGCGATGCCCGATTCACCCCTCCACTTT. Translating gives CASSQAAMPDSPLHF. The gene calls are TRBV4-1 and TRBJ1-6; D gene uncertain. Trimming took off 1 base at V and 8 bases at J, with 12 bases between the two ends. Germline CDR1 MGHRA, CDR2 YSYEKL. The CDR3 consists of 15 residues.

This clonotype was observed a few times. The CDR3 reads CASSSPGGLSTDTQYF. DNA for the CDR3: TGTGCCAGCAGTAGTCCCGGGGGCCTTAGCACAGATACGCAGTATTTT. The chain combines TRBV2 with TRBJ2-3, with D tentatively TRBD1 or TRBD2 (6 bases each). CDR1 is SNHLY and CDR2 is FYNNEI in the germline V gene. The germline V and J ends were trimmed by 5 bases and 0 bases, with 15 bases remaining between them. This CDR3 has 16 amino acids.

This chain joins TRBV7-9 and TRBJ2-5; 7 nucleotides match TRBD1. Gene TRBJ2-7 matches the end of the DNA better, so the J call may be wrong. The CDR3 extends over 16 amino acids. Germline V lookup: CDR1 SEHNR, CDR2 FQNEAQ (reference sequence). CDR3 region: CASSSRRDSPTYEQYF. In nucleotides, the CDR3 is TGTGCCAGCAGCTCACGCCGGGACAGTCCGACCTACGAGCAGTACTTC.

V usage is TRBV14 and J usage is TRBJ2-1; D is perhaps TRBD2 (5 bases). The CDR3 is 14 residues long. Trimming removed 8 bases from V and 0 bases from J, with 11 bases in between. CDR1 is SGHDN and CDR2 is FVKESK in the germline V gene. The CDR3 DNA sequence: TGTGCCAGCGCGAGAGGGAGCTCCTACAATGAGCAGTTCTTC. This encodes CASARGSSYNEQFF. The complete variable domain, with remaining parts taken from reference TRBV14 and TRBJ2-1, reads EAGVTQFPSHSVIEKGQTVTLRCDPISGHDNLYWYRRVMGKEIKFLLHFVKESKQDESGMPNNRFLAERTGGTYSTLKVQPAELEDSGVYFCASARGSSYNEQFFGPGTRLTVL.

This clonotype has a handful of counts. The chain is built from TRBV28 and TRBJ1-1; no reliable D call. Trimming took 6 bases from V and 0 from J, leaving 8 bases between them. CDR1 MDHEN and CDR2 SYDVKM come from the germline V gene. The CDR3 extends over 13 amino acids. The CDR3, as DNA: TGTGCCAGCAGCAAAAGGCTGAACACTGAAGCTTTCTTT. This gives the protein CASSKRLNTEAFF.

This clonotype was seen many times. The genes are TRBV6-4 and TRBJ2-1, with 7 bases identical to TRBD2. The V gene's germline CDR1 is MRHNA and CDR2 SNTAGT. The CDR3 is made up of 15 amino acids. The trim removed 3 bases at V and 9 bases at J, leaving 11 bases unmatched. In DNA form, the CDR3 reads TGTGCCAGCAGTGAAACCGGGGAGGGTTTCCTTGAGCAGTTCTTC. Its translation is CASSETGEGFLEQFF.

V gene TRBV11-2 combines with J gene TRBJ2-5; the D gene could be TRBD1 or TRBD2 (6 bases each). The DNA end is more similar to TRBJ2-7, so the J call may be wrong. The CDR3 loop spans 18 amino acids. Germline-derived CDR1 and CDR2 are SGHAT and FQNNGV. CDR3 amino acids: CASSFPTGGVRKGGEQYF. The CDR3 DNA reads TGTGCCAGCAGCTTCCCTACCGGGGGAGTTCGGAAGGGGGGCGAGCAGTACTTC.

The CDR3 sequence: CASTPGTGVYEQYF. DNA for the CDR3: TGTGCCAGCACACCCGGGACAGGGGTGTACGAGCAGTACTTC. The gene calls are TRBV11-2 and TRBJ2-5, with 10 nucleotides matching TRBD1. The closer fit of TRBJ2-7 to the DNA end suggests the J call may be wrong. The germline V gene has CDR1 SGHAT and CDR2 FQNNGV. This CDR3 spans 14 amino acids.

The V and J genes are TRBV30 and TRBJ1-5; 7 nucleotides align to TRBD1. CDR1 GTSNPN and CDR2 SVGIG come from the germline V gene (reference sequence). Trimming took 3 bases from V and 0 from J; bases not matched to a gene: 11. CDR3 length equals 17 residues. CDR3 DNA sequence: TGTGCCTGGAGCCCACAGGGGCAGTTCTATAGCAATCAGCCCCAGCATTTT. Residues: CAWSPQGQFYSNQPQHF.

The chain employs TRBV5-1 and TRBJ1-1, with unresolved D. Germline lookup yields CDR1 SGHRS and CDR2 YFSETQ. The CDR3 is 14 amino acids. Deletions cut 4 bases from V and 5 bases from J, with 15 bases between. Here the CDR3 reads CASSHSPGSTEAFF. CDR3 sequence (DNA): TGCGCCAGCAGCCACTCTCCTGGCTCAACTGAAGCTTTCTTT.

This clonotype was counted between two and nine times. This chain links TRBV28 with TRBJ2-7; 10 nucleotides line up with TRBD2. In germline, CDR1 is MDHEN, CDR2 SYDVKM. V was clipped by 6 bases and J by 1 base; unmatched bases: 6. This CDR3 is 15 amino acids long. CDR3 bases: TGTGCCAGCAGGGAGCGGGAGGGCCGGTCCTACGAGCAGTACTTC. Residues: CASREREGRSYEQYF.

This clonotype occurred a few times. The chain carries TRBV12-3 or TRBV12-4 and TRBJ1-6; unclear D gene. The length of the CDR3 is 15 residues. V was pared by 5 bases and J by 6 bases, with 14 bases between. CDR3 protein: CASSPGRIFNSPLHF. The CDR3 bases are TGTGCCAGCAGTCCTGGACGGATTTTTAATTCACCCCTCCACTTT.

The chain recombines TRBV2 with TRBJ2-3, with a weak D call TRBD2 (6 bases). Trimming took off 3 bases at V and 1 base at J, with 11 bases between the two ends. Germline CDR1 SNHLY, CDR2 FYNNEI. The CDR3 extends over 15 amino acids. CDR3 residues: CASSEAGLGTDTQYF. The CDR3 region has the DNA TGTGCCAGCAGTGAGGCGGGATTGGGCACAGATACGCAGTATTTT.

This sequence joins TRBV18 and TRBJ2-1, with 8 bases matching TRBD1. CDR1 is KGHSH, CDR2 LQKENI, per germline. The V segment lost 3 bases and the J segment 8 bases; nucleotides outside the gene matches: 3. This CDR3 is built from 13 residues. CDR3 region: CASSPQGAHEQFF. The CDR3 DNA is TGTGCCAGCTCACCCCAGGGGGCGCATGAGCAGTTCTTC.

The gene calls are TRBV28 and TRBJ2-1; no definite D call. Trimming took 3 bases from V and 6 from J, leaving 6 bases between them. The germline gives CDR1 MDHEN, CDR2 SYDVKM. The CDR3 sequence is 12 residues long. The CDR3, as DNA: TGTGCCAGCAGTTTTAGGACCAATGAGCAGTTCTTC. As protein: CASSFRTNEQFF. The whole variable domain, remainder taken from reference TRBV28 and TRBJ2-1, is DVKVTQSSRYLVKRTGEKVFLECVQDMDHENMFWYRQDPGLGLRLIYFSYDVKMKEKGDIPEGYSVSREKKERFSLILESASTNQTSMYLCASSFRTNEQFFGPGTRLTVL.

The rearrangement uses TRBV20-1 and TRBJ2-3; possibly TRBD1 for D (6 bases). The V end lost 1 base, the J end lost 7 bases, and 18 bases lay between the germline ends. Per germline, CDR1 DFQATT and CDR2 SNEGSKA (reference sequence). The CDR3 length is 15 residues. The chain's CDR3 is CSARGGRQGANTQYF. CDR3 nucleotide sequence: TGCAGTGCTAGAGGGGGGCGGCAGGGCGCAAATACGCAGTATTTT.

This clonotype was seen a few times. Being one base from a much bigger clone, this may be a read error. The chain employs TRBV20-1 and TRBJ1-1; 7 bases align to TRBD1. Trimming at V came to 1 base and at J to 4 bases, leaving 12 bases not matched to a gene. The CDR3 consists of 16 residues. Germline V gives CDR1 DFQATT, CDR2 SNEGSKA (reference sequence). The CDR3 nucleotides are TGCAGTGCTAGAGGTCCCCGTCGAAACAGGGGCACTGAAGCTTTCTTT. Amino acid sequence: CSARGPRRNRGTEAFF.

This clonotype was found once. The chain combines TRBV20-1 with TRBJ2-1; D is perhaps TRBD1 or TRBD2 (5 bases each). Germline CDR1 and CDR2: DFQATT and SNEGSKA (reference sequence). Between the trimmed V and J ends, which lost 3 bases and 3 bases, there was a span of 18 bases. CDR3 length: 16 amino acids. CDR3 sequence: CSASAPGTPFYNEQFF. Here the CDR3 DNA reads TGCAGTGCTAGTGCCCCGGGGACCCCTTTCTACAATGAGCAGTTCTTC.

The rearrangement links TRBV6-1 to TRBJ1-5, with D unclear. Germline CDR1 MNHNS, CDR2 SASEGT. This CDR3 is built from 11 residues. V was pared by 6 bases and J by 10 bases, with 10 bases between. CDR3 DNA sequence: TGTGCCAGCAGGGATTGGTACCCCCAGCATTTT. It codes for CASRDWYPQHF.

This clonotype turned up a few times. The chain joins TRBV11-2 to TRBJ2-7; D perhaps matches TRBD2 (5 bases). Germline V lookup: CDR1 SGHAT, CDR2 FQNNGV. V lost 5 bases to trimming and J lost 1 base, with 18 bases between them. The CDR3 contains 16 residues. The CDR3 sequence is CASSDALERRSYEQYF. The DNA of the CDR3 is TGTGCCAGCAGCGATGCCCTTGAGCGGAGGTCCTACGAGCAGTACTTC.

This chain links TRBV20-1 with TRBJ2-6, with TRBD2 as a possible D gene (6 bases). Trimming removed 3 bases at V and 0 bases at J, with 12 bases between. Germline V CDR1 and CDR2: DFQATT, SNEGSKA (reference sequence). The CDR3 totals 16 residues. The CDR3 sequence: CSARDTSSSGANVLTF. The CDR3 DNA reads TGCAGTGCTAGGGACACTAGCTCCTCTGGGGCCAACGTCCTGACTTTC.

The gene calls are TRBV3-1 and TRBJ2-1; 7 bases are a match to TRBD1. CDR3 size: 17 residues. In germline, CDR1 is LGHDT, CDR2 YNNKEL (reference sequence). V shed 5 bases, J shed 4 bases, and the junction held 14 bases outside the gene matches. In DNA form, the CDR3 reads TGTGCCAGCAGCTCCCGAGGGGGCAGCGGTCGATACAATGAGCAGTTCTTC. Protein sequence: CASSSRGGSGRYNEQFF.

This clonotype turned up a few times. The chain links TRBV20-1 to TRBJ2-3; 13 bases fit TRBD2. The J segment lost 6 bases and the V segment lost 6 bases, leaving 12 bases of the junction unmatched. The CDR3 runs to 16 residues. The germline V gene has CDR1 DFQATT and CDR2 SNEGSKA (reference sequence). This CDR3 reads CSANRWTSGSFDTQYF. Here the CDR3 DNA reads TGCAGTGCCAACCGTTGGACTAGCGGGAGTTTTGATACGCAGTATTTT.

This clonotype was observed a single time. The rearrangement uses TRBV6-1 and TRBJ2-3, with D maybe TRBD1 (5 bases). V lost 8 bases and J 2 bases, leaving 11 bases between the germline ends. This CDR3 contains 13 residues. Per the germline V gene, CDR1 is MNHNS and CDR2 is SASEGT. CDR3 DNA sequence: TGTGCCAGCGCTATCAGGGTCACAGATACGCAGTATTTT. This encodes CASAIRVTDTQYF.

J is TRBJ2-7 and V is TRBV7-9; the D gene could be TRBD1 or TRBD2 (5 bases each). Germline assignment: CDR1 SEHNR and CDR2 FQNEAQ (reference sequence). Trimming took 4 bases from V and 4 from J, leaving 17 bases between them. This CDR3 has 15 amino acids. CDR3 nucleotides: TGTGCCAGCAGCTCCTATGAGGGGATAGGATACGAGCAGTACTTC. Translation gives CASSSYEGIGYEQYF.

CDR3 amino acids: CASSPGLAGQTGELFF. DNA for the CDR3: TGCGCCAGCAGCCCCGGACTAGCGGGACAAACCGGGGAGCTGTTTTTT. The chain employs TRBV4-1 and TRBJ2-2; 12 bases line up with TRBD2. V trimming: 4 bases; J trimming: 5 bases; junction bases outside the gene matches: 5. Germline assignment: CDR1 MGHRA and CDR2 YSYEKL. The length of the CDR3 is 16 residues.

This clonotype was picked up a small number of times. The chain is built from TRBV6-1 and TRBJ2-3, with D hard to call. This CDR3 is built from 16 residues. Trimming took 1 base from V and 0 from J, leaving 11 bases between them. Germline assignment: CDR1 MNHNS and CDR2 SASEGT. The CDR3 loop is CASSEVKQRSTDTQYF. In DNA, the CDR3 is TGTGCCAGCAGTGAAGTGAAGCAAAGGAGCACAGATACGCAGTATTTT.

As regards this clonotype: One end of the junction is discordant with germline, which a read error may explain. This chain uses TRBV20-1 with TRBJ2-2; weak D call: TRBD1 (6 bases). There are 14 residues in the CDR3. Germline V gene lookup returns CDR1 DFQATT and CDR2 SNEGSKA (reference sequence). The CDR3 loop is CSARSTDSTGERFF. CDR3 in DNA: TGCAGTGCTAGATCAACGGACAGCACCGGGGAGCGGTTTTTT.

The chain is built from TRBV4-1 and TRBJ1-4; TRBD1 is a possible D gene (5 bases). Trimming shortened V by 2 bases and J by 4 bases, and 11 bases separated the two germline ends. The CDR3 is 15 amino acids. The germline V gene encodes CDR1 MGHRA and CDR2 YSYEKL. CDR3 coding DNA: TGCGCCAGCAGCCAACTAAGACAGATTAATGAAAAACTGTTTTTT. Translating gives CASSQLRQINEKLFF.

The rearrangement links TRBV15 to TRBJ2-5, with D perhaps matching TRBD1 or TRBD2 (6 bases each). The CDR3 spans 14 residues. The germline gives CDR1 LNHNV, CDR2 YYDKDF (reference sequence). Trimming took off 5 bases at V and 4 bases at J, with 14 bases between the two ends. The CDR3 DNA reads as TGTGCCACCAGCGCGAAATGGGGGGCAGAGACCCAGTACTTC. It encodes CATSAKWGAETQYF. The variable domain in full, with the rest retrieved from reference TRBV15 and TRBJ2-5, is DAMVIQNPRYQVTQFGKPVTLSCSQTLNHNVMYWYQQKSSQAPKLLFHYYDKDFNNEADTPDNFQSRRPNTSFCFLDIRSPGLGDTAMYLCATSAKWGAETQYFGPGTRLLVL.

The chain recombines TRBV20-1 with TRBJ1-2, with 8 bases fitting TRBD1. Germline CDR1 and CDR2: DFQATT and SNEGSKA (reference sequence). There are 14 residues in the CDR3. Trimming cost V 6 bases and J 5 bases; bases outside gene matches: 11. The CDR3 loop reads CSAVRDRSTYGYTF. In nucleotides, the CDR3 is TGCAGTGCAGTCCGGGACAGGAGTACTTATGGCTACACCTTC.